Listed below are T cell receptor beta chains from one sample, sequenced in a study of identical twins. TCRdb analysed the 5' RACE reads with MiXCR anew, one entry per CDR3 protein. Here the sample spans around 1.7 million distinct CDR3 sequences, about 31% being singletons. Source material: cord blood. These receptors all come from a newborn girl in good health. CDR3s include the opening cysteine and the closing phenylalanine or tryptophan. D genes are given only for firm matches. Size values are once, few and many counts, or a class for expanded clones, and some rows have none.

clone size	D gene	J gene	V gene	CDR3 DNA	CDR3 protein
-	TRBD1	TRBJ1-2	TRBV12-3/TRBV12-4	TGTGTCAGCAGTCCCCACAGGGGGCCTCTTGGCTACACCTTC	CVSSPHRGPLGYTF
few	-	TRBJ2-2	TRBV13	TGTGCCAGCAGCTTTCAGGGCGCCGGGGAGCTGTTTTTT	CASSFQGAGELFF
-	-	TRBJ1-1	TRBV9	TGTGCCAGCACCCTATCCCACAGTACATTCAACACTGAAGCTTTCTTT	CASTLSHSTFNTEAFF
few	-	TRBJ1-5	TRBV4-2	TGTGCCAGCAGCCAAGATGGGGACAACAATCAGCCCCAGCATTTT	CASSQDGDNNQPQHF
few	-	TRBJ1-2	TRBV7-9	TGTGCCAGCAGCTTTGAAACAGGGAATGGCTACACCTTC	CASSFETGNGYTF
-	-	TRBJ2-3	TRBV10-3	TGTGCCATCAGTGAGTTGTGGGCCCCCACAGATACGCAGTATTTT	CAISELWAPTDTQYF
few	TRBD1	TRBJ1-1	TRBV2	TGTGCCAGCAACAGGGACAGTGGCATGAACACTGAAGCTTTCTTT	CASNRDSGMNTEAFF
-	-	TRBJ1-4	TRBV5-5	TGTGCCAGCAGCTGGGCCCAGGGCCGGATAACTAATGAAAAACTGTTTTTT	CASSWAQGRITNEKLFF
-	-	TRBJ2-5	TRBV28	TGTGCCAGCAGTTTTATGACGCCCGGGTACGGGGGAGAGACCCAGTACTTC	CASSFMTPGYGGETQYF
few	TRBD1	TRBJ1-5	TRBV10-1	TGCGCCAGCAGAGTGGACAGGGCTGGCAATCAGCCCCAGCATTTT	CASRVDRAGNQPQHF
few	TRBD1	TRBJ1-1	TRBV6-1	TGTGCCGGCCGACAGGGCCTGAACACTGAAGCTTTCTTT	CAGRQGLNTEAFF
few	-	TRBJ1-6	TRBV9	TGTGCCAGCAGCGTGGACAGTTCTGTTCACCCCCTCCACTTT	CASSVDSSVHPLHF
-	-	TRBJ2-3	TRBV5-1	TGCGCCAGCAGCCGGCAGGCTGGAGATACGCAGTATTTT	CASSRQAGDTQYF
-	-	TRBJ2-7	TRBV5-1	TGCGCCAGCAGCTTTTCTCTGGCGCAGTTTGGTGTCGGCGAGCAGTACTTC	CASSFSLAQFGVGEQYF
-	-	TRBJ2-3	TRBV4-2	TGTGCCAGCAGCCCGTGGACCCATACAGATACGCAGTATTTT	CASSPWTHTDTQYF
few	-	TRBJ1-1	TRBV11-2	TGTGCCAGCAGAAGCTTGAGGAGGGCGCCGCGGGAGGGCACTGAAGCTTTCTTT	CASRSLRRAPREGTEAFF
many	-	TRBJ1-2	TRBV29-1	TGCAGCGTTGGTCGGACAGCCCCGCCTAACTATGGCTACACCTTC	CSVGRTAPPNYGYTF
-	-	TRBJ1-1	TRBV20-1	TGCAGTGCCCCAAATCCAGGGGCGTGGGCTGAAGCTTTCTTT	CSAPNPGAWAEAFF
-	TRBD2	TRBJ2-3	TRBV20-1	TGCAGTGCTAGAGAGAAGCTAGCGGGGGGGTCGTATTTT	CSAREKLAGGSYF
-	-	TRBJ1-1	TRBV6-4	TGTGCCAGCAGTGTAAGGCTGGGGGGCACTGAAGCTTTCTTT	CASSVRLGGTEAFF
-	TRBD1	TRBJ1-2	TRBV27	TGTGCCAGCAGTTCCTTCCGGTACAGGGGGAACTATGGCTACATCTTC	CASSSFRYRGNYGYIF
many	-	TRBJ1-2	TRBV20-1	TGCAGTGCTATCGGGGGATATGGCTACACCTTC	CSAIGGYGYTF
-	TRBD2	TRBJ2-7	TRBV7-2	TGTGCCAGCAGCCGACTAGCGGGGGGGAATGCCTACGAGCAGTACTTC	CASSRLAGGNAYEQYF
-	TRBD1	TRBJ2-1	TRBV7-7	TGTGCTAGCAGCCCTGACAGGGGGAGCGACAATGAGCAGTTCTTC	CASSPDRGSDNEQFF
few	-	TRBJ2-7	TRBV20-1	TGCAGTGCTAGACCCTCGACGGACCACTACGAGCAGTACTTC	CSARPSTDHYEQYF
few	-	TRBJ1-1	TRBV24-1	TGTGCCACCAGTGATTGGGCAGAGAACACTGAAGCTTTCTTT	CATSDWAENTEAFF
-	-	TRBJ2-7	TRBV27	TGTGCCAGCAGTTTGAAGGATGGGAGTTCCTACGAGCAGTACTTC	CASSLKDGSSYEQYF
few	-	TRBJ1-2	TRBV10-3	TGTGCCATCAGTGAGGGGTCGTCGTTAGCTAACTATGGCTACACCTTC	CAISEGSSLANYGYTF
few	TRBD1	TRBJ1-5	TRBV2	TGTGCCAGCAGTGGGGGACAGCCAAATCAGCCCCAGCATTTT	CASSGGQPNQPQHF
many	TRBD1	TRBJ1-6	TRBV29-1	TGCAGCGTGAGGACAGGCCATAATTCACCCCTCCACTTT	CSVRTGHNSPLHF
-	-	TRBJ2-5	TRBV28	TGTGCCAGAACGGCGAAAGGGAAGACCCAGTACTTC	CARTAKGKTQYF
-	-	TRBJ2-5	TRBV20-1	TGCAGTGCTAGAGATCTAAAGGCGGGGTTAATGGAGACCCAGTACTTC	CSARDLKAGLMETQYF
-	-	TRBJ2-1	TRBV20-1	TGCAGTGCTAGTTATTTAGAAGCGTACGAGCAGTTCTTC	CSASYLEAYEQFF
-	-	TRBJ2-3	TRBV27	TGTGCCAGCAGTTTACGAACCCCCGACCTTATCGCAGATACGCAGTATTTT	CASSLRTPDLIADTQYF
-	-	TRBJ2-3	TRBV28	TGTGCCAGCAGTTTAGCCGGACCTTACACAGATACGCAGTATTTT	CASSLAGPYTDTQYF
few	-	TRBJ2-5	TRBV2	TGTGCCAGCAGACAGAACCCAGAGACCCAGTACTTC	CASRQNPETQYF
many	TRBD2	TRBJ2-3	TRBV7-2	TGTGCCAGCAGCTTGGGACTAGCTACCACAGATACGCAGTATTTT	CASSLGLATTDTQYF
-	-	TRBJ2-5	TRBV5-1	TGCGTCAGCAGCTTGGGTGGCAGTCCCTACAATGAGCAGTACTTC	CVSSLGGSPYNEQYF
-	-	TRBJ1-2	TRBV5-4	TGTGCCAGCAGCTTGGGAGGCCTGGGGAGTGGCTACACCTTC	CASSLGGLGSGYTF
-	TRBD2	TRBJ2-5	TRBV20-1	TGCAGTGCTAGTAGGACTAGCGGGCAAGAGACCCAGTACTTC	CSASRTSGQETQYF
-	-	TRBJ1-5	TRBV2	TGTGCCAGCAGCCCCGGGACCTACCAGCATTTT	CASSPGTYQHF
-	-	TRBJ2-1	TRBV20-1	TGCAGTGCTAGAGCCTGGAGGGGTTCCTACAATGAGCAGTTCTTC	CSARAWRGSYNEQFF
many	-	TRBJ2-3	TRBV24-1	TGTGCCACCAGTGGAAGGGCACAGGAGGGGCCCACAGATACGCAGTATTTT	CATSGRAQEGPTDTQYF
many	-	TRBJ1-2	TRBV10-3	TGTGCCATCAGTGATACGGAAAACGGCTACACCTTC	CAISDTENGYTF
-	TRBD2	TRBJ2-3	TRBV20-1	TGCAGCGTAGGGAACCGACTAGCGGGAGGGGCTACGCAGTATTTT	CSVGNRLAGGATQYF
few	-	TRBJ1-1	TRBV7-2	TGTGCCAGCAGCCCACGCCGGGGCCCTGAAGCTTTCTTT	CASSPRRGPEAFF
-	TRBD1	TRBJ1-4	TRBV19	TGTGCCAGTGTACAGGGGGCTAATGAAAAACTGTTTTTT	CASVQGANEKLFF